Below, 12 T cell receptor beta chains from the same sample are listed, as sequenced in a study of blood T cell repertoires in COVID-19. Clones were sequenced by immunoSEQ multiplex PCR, and TCRdb holds only the in-frame ones, with some missing. This repertoire shows more than 400,000 clones, approximately 85% found once; its top ten account for about 3%. Sample: peripheral blood. The receptors here all came from a human donor in a cohort sampled during active COVID-19.

This clone appeared once. V usage is TRBV7-2 and J usage is TRBJ2-2; 8 positions match TRBD1. Germline CDR1 and CDR2: SGHTA and FQGNSA. This CDR3 contains 17 residues. V dropped 5 bases and J dropped 5; count of bases not matched to a gene: 13. CDR3: CASSEGRTGIETGELFF. CDR3 nucleotides: TGTGCCAGCAGCGAGGGGAGGACAGGGATAGAAACCGGGGAGCTGTTTTTT.

This chain connects TRBV7-3 to TRBJ2-3; 8 bases are shared with TRBD2. V trimming: 5 bases; J trimming: 4 bases; junction bases outside the gene matches: 8. The CDR3 extends over 15 amino acids. The germline CDR1 and CDR2 sequences are SGHTA and FQGTGA. The CDR3: CASSVSGIRADTQYF. CDR3 coding DNA: TGTGCCAGCAGCGTTAGCGGGATTAGGGCAGATACGCAGTATTTT.

The V call is TRBV7-9, the J call TRBJ1-2; a weak D match, TRBD1 (5 bases). This CDR3 is built from 16 residues. Germline V gene sequence: CDR1 SEHNR, CDR2 FQNEAQ (reference sequence). The germline V and J ends were trimmed by 1 base and 8 bases, with 20 bases remaining between them. The CDR3 here is CASSLVVGLQDAGYTF. The DNA of the CDR3 is TGTGCCAGCAGCTTAGTAGTGGGACTACAGGACGCGGGCTACACCTTC.

V gene TRBV7-3 combines with J gene TRBJ2-2, with 9 bases that match TRBD1. The CDR3 totals 19 residues. The germline V gene encodes CDR1 SGHTA and CDR2 FQGTGA. After removal of 7 bases from V and 5 bases from J, the junction contained 20 bases not matched to a gene. The DNA of the CDR3 is TGTGCCAGCACCACCGACGGGACAGGGTCAGACCACCATACCGGGGAGCTGTTTTTT. Encoded protein: CASTTDGTGSDHHTGELFF.

The chain carries TRBV19 and TRBJ2-3; TRBD2 aligns across 7 bases. From germline, CDR1 is LNHDA and CDR2 SQIVND (reference sequence). The CDR3 has 14 residues. The trim removed 5 bases at V and 5 bases at J, leaving 7 bases unmatched. The CDR3 reads CASSSTSRLDTQYF. The DNA of the CDR3 is TGTGCCAGTAGTTCGACTAGCCGGTTAGATACGCAGTATTTT.

The gene calls are TRBV7-3 and TRBJ1-2; D gene uncertain. The ends were cut back, 2 bases at V and 8 bases at J, with 15 bases in the middle. There are 14 residues in the CDR3. Germline V CDR1 and CDR2: SGHTA, FQGTGA. In DNA, the CDR3 is TGTGCCAGCAGCTTAGACGGTGGAACCGGGGGCTACACCTTC. Encoded protein: CASSLDGGTGGYTF. Drawing the rest from reference TRBV7-3 and TRBJ1-2, the complete variable domain is GAGVSQTPSNKVTEKGKYVELRCDPISGHTALYWYRQSLGQGPEFLIYFQGTGAADDSGLPNDRFFAVRPEGSVSTLKIQRTERGDSAVYLCASSLDGGTGGYTFGSGTRLTVV.

The chain recombines TRBV19 with TRBJ2-2; D might be TRBD2 (7 bases). CDR1 and CDR2 (germline): LNHDA, SQIVND (reference sequence). The CDR3 runs 16 residues. V dropped 6 bases and J dropped 1 base, with 15 bases sitting between them. The CDR3 loop is CASRYRGGENTGELFF. For the CDR3, the DNA is TGTGCCAGTAGATATAGGGGGGGCGAGAACACCGGGGAGCTGTTTTTT.

As regards this clone: Germline is not matched at one junction end, which may reflect a read error. The chain combines TRBV7-7 with TRBJ2-5, with 8 bases aligning to TRBD2. Germline loops: CDR1 SSHAT, CDR2 FNYEAQ (reference sequence). CDR3 length: 17 amino acids. CDR3 coding DNA: TGTGCTAGCAGCTTAGCGTCCCCGGGACTAGAGACGGAGACCCAGTACTTC. This sequence encodes CASSLASPGLETETQYF.

The rearrangement uses TRBV5-4 and TRBJ2-7; the D gene is possibly TRBD1 (6 bases). Germline CDR1 reads SGHNT; CDR2 reads YYREEE (reference sequence). The CDR3 extends over 15 amino acids. Trimming shortened V by 4 bases and J by 4 bases, and 18 bases separated the two germline ends. CDR3 region: CASSGGRAGGYEQYF. CDR3 in DNA: TGTGCCAGCAGCGGGGGCCGGGCAGGCGGGTACGAGCAGTACTTC.

This clone has just a few counts. Here the CDR3 DNA reads TGTGCCAGCAGTTTCGTCCGGGACAGGGGGCGGAACGAGCAGTACTTC. Translating gives CASSFVRDRGRNEQYF. V gene TRBV6-5 combines with J gene TRBJ2-7; TRBD1 agrees at 12 bases. The CDR3 is 16 amino acids. With V trimmed by 4 bases and J by 5 bases, 9 bases remained unmatched. The V gene's germline CDR1 is MNHEY and CDR2 SVGAGI.

The V call is TRBV28, the J call TRBJ2-2; D unresolved. Looked up from germline, CDR1 is MDHEN and CDR2 is SYDVKM. V shed 9 bases and J shed 1 base, with 12 bases lying between them. The CDR3 runs to 14 residues. This chain's CDR3 is CASVPYRNTGELFF. DNA of the CDR3: TGTGCCAGTGTTCCGTATAGGAACACCGGGGAGCTGTTTTTT.

The V and J genes are TRBV5-6 and TRBJ1-1; D is ambiguous. CDR3 size: 13 residues. The ends were cut back, 0 bases at V and 3 bases at J, with 6 bases in the middle. CDR1 is SGHDT, CDR2 YYEEEE, per germline. This chain's CDR3 is CASSLGRDTEAFF. DNA of the CDR3: TGTGCCAGCAGCTTGGGGAGGGACACTGAAGCTTTCTTT.